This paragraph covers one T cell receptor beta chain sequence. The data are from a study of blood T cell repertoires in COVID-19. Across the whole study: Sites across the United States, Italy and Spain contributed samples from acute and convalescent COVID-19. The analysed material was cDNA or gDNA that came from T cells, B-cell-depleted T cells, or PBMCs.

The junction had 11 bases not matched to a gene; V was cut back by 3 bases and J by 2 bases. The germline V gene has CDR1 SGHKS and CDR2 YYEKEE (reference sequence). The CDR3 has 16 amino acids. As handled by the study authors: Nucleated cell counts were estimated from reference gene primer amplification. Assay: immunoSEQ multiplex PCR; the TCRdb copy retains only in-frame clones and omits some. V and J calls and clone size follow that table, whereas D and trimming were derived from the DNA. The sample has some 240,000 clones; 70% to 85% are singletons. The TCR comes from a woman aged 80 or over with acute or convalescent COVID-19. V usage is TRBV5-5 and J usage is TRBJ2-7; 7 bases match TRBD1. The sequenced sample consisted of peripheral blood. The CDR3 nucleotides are TGTGCCAGCAGCTCACGAACAGGGGTCGTCGCCTACGAGCAGTACTTC. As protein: CASSSRTGVVAYEQYF.